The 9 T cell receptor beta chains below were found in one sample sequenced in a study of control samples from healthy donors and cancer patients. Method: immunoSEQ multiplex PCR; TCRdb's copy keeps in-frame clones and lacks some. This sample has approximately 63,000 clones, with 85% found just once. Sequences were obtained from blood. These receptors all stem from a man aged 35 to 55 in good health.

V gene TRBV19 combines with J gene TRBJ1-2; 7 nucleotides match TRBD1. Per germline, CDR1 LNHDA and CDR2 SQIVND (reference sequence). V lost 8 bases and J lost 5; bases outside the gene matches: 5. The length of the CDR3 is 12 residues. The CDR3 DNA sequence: TGTGCCAGTTGGGACAGAGTATATGGCTACACCTTC. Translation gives CASWDRVYGYTF.

The CDR3 sequence: CASSLDGETEAFF. The CDR3 bases are TGTGCCAGCAGCTTGGACGGCGAGACTGAAGCTTTCTTT. V gene TRBV11-3 combines with J gene TRBJ1-1; D is unclear. Germline assignment: CDR1 SGHNT and CDR2 YENEEA. Trimming shortened V by 3 bases and J by 5 bases, and 10 bases separated the two germline ends. This CDR3 contains 13 residues.

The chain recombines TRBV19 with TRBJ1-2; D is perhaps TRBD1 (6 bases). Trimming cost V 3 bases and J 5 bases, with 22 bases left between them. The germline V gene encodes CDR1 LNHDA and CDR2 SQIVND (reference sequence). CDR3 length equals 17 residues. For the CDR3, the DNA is TGTGCCAGTAGTATCCCTCCCCCTGACAGGAACTATTATGGCTACACCTTC. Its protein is CASSIPPPDRNYYGYTF.

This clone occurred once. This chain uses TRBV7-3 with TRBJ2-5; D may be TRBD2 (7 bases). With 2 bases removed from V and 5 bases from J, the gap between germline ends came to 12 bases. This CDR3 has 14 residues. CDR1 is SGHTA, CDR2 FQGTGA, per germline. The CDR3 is CASSLSGGVETQYF. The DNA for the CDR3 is TGTGCCAGCAGCTTATCGGGGGGCGTGGAGACCCAGTACTTC. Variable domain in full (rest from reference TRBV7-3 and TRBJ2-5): GAGVSQTPSNKVTEKGKYVELRCDPISGHTALYWYRQSLGQGPEFLIYFQGTGAADDSGLPNDRFFAVRPEGSVSTLKIQRTERGDSAVYLCASSLSGGVETQYFGPGTRLLVL.

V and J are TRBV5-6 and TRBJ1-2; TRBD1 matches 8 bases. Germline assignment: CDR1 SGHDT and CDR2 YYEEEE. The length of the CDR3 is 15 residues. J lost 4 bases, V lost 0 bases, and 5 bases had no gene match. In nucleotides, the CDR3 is TGTGCCAGCAGCTTGGGAACAGGGGGAGCCTATGGCTACACCTTC. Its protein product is CASSLGTGGAYGYTF.

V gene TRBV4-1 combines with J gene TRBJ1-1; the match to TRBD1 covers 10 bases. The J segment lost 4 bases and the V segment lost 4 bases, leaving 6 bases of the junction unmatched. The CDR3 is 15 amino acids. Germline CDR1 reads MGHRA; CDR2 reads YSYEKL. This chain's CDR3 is CASSRTGGGFTEAFF. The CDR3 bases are TGCGCCAGCAGCCGGACAGGGGGGGGATTCACTGAAGCTTTCTTT.

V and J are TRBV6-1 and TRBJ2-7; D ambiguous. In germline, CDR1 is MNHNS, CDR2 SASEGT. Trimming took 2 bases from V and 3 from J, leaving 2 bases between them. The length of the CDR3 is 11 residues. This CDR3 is CASSEIYEQYF. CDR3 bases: TGTGCCAGCAGTGAAATCTACGAGCAGTACTTC.

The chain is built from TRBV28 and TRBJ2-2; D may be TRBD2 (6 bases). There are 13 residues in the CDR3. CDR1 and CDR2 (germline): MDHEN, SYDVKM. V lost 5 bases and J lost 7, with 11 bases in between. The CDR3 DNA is TGTGCCAGCAGTCCGCCGACTAGCGGGGAGCTGTTTTTT. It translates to CASSPPTSGELFF.

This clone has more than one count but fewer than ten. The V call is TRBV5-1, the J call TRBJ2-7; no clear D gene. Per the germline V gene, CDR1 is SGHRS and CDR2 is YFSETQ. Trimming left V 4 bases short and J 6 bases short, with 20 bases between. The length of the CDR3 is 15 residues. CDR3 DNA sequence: TGCGCCAGCAGCCTTCTCGGGTTCGACAACGGCGAGCAGTACTTC. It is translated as CASSLLGFDNGEQYF.